A single sample gave rise to the 10 T cell receptor beta chains below, sequenced in a study of CD8+CD57+ T cells in acquired aplastic anemia. TCR beta VDJ and CDR3 profiles were obtained from a genomic DNA template. MiXCR, applied by TCRdb to the reads, yields one record per CDR3 protein. Of 160,000 or so distinct CDR3 sequences detected, more than 45% appear once; the ten largest clones hold 0.85% to 1.3%. The authors sequenced patients whose flow cytometry had shown CD8+CD57+ cell expansion. Sequenced: sorted CD4+, CD8+, or CD8+CD57+ T cells (not recorded which) from PBMCs. Receptors were obtained from a human donor with aplastic anemia.

This clonotype appeared once. The genes are TRBV2 and TRBJ2-3; D may be TRBD2 (7 bases). This CDR3 is built from 13 residues. The V and J ends lost 11 bases and 6 bases respectively, with 18 bases between them. CDR1 and CDR2 (germline): SNHLY, FYNNEI. CDR3 protein: CALKGGGRDTQYF. The CDR3 nucleotides are TGTGCCCTCAAGGGGGGGGGCCGGGATACGCAGTATTTT.

This CDR3 is CASSIRRLRSGANVLTF. The DNA of the CDR3 is TGTGCCAGCAGCATCCGTCGGTTGAGGTCTGGGGCCAACGTCCTGACTTTC. This chain links TRBV11-2 with TRBJ2-6; D not resolved. The CDR3 totals 17 residues. V was pared by 5 bases and J by 1 base, with 15 bases between. Per the germline V gene, CDR1 is SGHAT and CDR2 is FQNNGV.

The chain uses TRBV7-2 and TRBJ2-5, with 9 bases fitting TRBD2. The CDR3 is 13 residues long. V lost 8 bases to trimming and J lost 5 bases; unmatched junction nucleotides: 6. Per the germline V gene, CDR1 is SGHTA and CDR2 is FQGNSA. CDR3 residues: CASQSGGLETQYF. The CDR3 DNA reads TGTGCCAGCCAAAGCGGGGGGTTGGAGACCCAGTACTTC.

Many counts were recorded for this clonotype. The genes are TRBV7-3 and TRBJ2-1; 7 nucleotides match TRBD2. CDR1 is SGHTA and CDR2 is FQGTGA in the germline V gene. With V trimmed by 8 bases and J by 4 bases, 11 bases remained unmatched. The CDR3 length is 15 residues. This CDR3 is CASSWKAGQYNEQFF. Written as DNA, the CDR3 is TGTGCCAGCTCTTGGAAAGCGGGGCAGTACAATGAGCAGTTCTTC. Full variable domain (outside the CDR3, taken from reference TRBV7-3 and TRBJ2-1): GAGVSQTPSNKVTEKGKYVELRCDPISGHTALYWYRQSLGQGPEFLIYFQGTGAADDSGLPNDRFFAVRPEGSVSTLKIQRTERGDSAVYLCASSWKAGQYNEQFFGPGTRLTVL.

This clonotype occurred once. This sequence joins TRBV12-3 or TRBV12-4 and TRBJ1-1, with TRBD1 matching over 8 bases. Trimming cost V 7 bases and J 6 bases; bases outside gene matches: 4. The CDR3 extends over 12 amino acids. The CDR3, as DNA: TGTGCCAGCACAGGGGGCAAAGCTGAAGCTTTCTTT. It is translated as CASTGGKAEAFF.

The chain combines TRBV10-3 with TRBJ2-3; no clear D. The germline V gene has CDR1 ENHRY and CDR2 SYGVKD. The CDR3 extends over 11 amino acids. V was cut by 6 bases and J by 1 base, with 2 bases left in between. The DNA for the CDR3 is TGTGCCATCAGAGGCACAGATACGCAGTATTTT. Protein: CAIRGTDTQYF.

This clonotype has at least ten counts. The chain recombines TRBV6-2 or TRBV6-3 with TRBJ1-5; the D gene is possibly TRBD1 (6 bases). CDR3 size: 12 residues. The V and J ends lost 6 bases and 6 bases respectively, with 9 bases between them. Germline V CDR1 and CDR2: MNHEY, SVGEGT. CDR3 protein: CASRQGPQPQHF. CDR3 nucleotides: TGTGCCAGCAGACAGGGTCCTCAGCCCCAGCATTTT.

This chain links TRBV10-3 with TRBJ1-1, with D unresolved. The CDR3 runs 11 residues. V shed 10 bases and J shed 1 base, with 7 bases lying between them. Germline-derived CDR1 and CDR2 are ENHRY and SYGVKD. CDR3 amino acids: CATAQNTEAFF. The CDR3 coding sequence is TGTGCCACCGCGCAGAACACTGAAGCTTTCTTT.

This clonotype was seen just once. The chain couples TRBV6-1 to TRBJ1-6, with D possibly matching TRBD1 (6 bases). The CDR3 length is 14 residues. Trimming stripped 4 bases from V and 8 bases from J, with 12 bases between. Germline CDR1 and CDR2: MNHNS and SASEGT. CDR3 DNA sequence: TGTGCCAGCAGTGGGACGACAGGATATTCACCCCTCCACTTT. Translation gives CASSGTTGYSPLHF.

This clonotype showed up many times. The chain's CDR3 is CASSISRLARGETQYF. Written as DNA, the CDR3 is TGTGCCAGTAGTATCTCCAGACTAGCCCGAGGGGAGACCCAGTACTTC. The V call is TRBV19, the J call TRBJ2-5, with 7 positions matching TRBD2. V trimming: 3 bases; J trimming: 5 bases; junction bases outside the gene matches: 12. In germline, CDR1 is LNHDA, CDR2 SQIVND (reference sequence). The CDR3 loop spans 16 amino acids.